One and the same sample provided the 28 T cell receptor beta chains below, sequenced in a study of T-cell memory formation after mild COVID-19. TCRdb re-analysed the 5' RACE reads in MiXCR, keeping a single row per CDR3 protein. The profile shows 150,000 or so distinct CDR3 sequences, 14% of them singletons. Material: PBMCs or a T cell subset sorted from them (not recorded which). These receptors were taken from an adult woman who had mild COVID-19 (a few samples of this study predate the infection). Cell type and time point are not known.

The chain employs TRBV4-1 and TRBJ2-7; D possibly uses TRBD1 or TRBD2 (5 bases each). The CDR3 totals 15 residues. Germline V gene lookup returns CDR1 MGHRA and CDR2 YSYEKL. V was trimmed by 3 bases and J by 5 bases, leaving 17 bases between them. The CDR3 region is CASSHMARGVHEQYF. The CDR3 DNA reads as TGCGCCAGCAGCCACATGGCGAGAGGGGTCCACGAGCAGTACTTC.

This clonotype was observed at least ten times. The gene calls are TRBV23-1 and TRBJ2-7; no clear D. TRBV23-1 is an ORF for which the function is uncertain. This CDR3 spans 15 amino acids. Trimming shortened V by 4 bases and J by 4 bases, and 17 bases separated the two germline ends. The DNA of the CDR3 is TGCGCCAGCAGTCCCTCTAGGTGGAATAAGTACGAGCAGTACTTC. This sequence encodes CASSPSRWNKYEQYF.

This clonotype was counted only a few times. The chain combines TRBV5-1 with TRBJ1-1; TRBD1 matches 8 bases. V lost 0 bases, J lost 0 bases, and 7 bases stayed unmatched. This CDR3 spans 17 amino acids. Germline values: CDR1 SGHRS, CDR2 YFSETQ. CDR3 coding DNA: TGCGCCAGCAGCTTGGTTTACAGGGGGGCTATGAACACTGAAGCTTTCTTT. Translation gives CASSLVYRGAMNTEAFF.

Many counts were recorded for this clonotype. This sequence joins TRBV5-5 and TRBJ2-1, with 9 bases aligning to TRBD1. Germline CDR1 and CDR2: SGHKS and YYEKEE (reference sequence). J gave up 7 bases and V 4 bases, and 9 bases lay outside the gene matches. The CDR3 sequence is 15 residues long. In nucleotides, the CDR3 is TGTGCCAGCAGCAATCCGGGACAGGGAATAAATGAGCAGTTCTTC. Encoded protein: CASSNPGQGINEQFF.

This clonotype was seen many times. The chain joins TRBV7-9 to TRBJ1-6, with D unresolved. The CDR3 extends over 14 amino acids. The ends were cut back, 1 base at V and 9 bases at J, with 10 bases in the middle. CDR1 is SEHNR, CDR2 FQNEAQ, per germline (reference sequence). The CDR3 reads CASSLERNRSPLHF. CDR3 nucleotide sequence: TGTGCCAGCAGCTTAGAGCGGAATCGTTCACCCCTCCACTTT. The variable domain in full, completed from reference TRBV7-9 and TRBJ1-6, reads DTGVSQNPRHKITKRGQNVTFRCDPISEHNRLYWYRQTLGQGPEFLTYFQNEAQLEKSRLLSDRFSAERPKGSFSTLEIQRTEQGDSAMYLCASSLERNRSPLHFGNGTRLTVT.

V is TRBV15 and J is TRBJ2-3; TRBD2 aligns across 8 bases. CDR3 length: 15 residues. After removal of 5 bases from V and 1 base from J, the junction contained 5 bases not matched to a gene. CDR1 LNHNV and CDR2 YYDKDF come from the germline V gene (reference sequence). The CDR3 bases are TGTGCCACCAGCCAGGGAGCGGGAGGCACAGATACGCAGTATTTT. The encoded protein is CATSQGAGGTDTQYF.

The chain links TRBV5-6 to TRBJ2-4; 13 positions agree with TRBD2. V was pared by 4 bases and J by 0 bases, with 10 bases of the junction left unmatched. Germline loops: CDR1 SGHDT, CDR2 YYEEEE. This CDR3 has 19 amino acids. The CDR3 spells CASSQTSGRPPRAKNIQYF. For the CDR3, the DNA is TGTGCCAGCAGCCAGACTAGCGGGAGGCCTCCGAGAGCCAAAAACATTCAGTACTTC.

Worth noting for this clonotype: An end of the junction does not agree with germline; a read error may underlie this. The V and J genes are TRBV30 and TRBJ1-1; D is ambiguous. This CDR3 is built from 13 residues. In germline, CDR1 is GTSNPN, CDR2 SVGIG (reference sequence). CDR3 loop: CALSRPPGTEAFF. The DNA for the CDR3 is TGTGCCTTGAGTAGGCCCCCTGGGACTGAAGCTTTCTTT.

This sequence joins TRBV3-1 and TRBJ2-5, with 14 positions matching TRBD2. Trimming at V came to 5 bases and at J to 5 bases, leaving 7 bases not matched to a gene. The CDR3 is made up of 16 amino acids. CDR1 LGHDT and CDR2 YNNKEL come from the germline V gene (reference sequence). CDR3 nucleotide sequence: TGTGCCAGCAGCTCCCGACTAGCGGGGGGGGAGGAGACCCAGTACTTC. Protein sequence: CASSSRLAGGEETQYF.

V usage is TRBV5-6 and J usage is TRBJ1-5; D gene unclear. In germline, CDR1 is SGHDT, CDR2 YYEEEE. V dropped 3 bases and J dropped 5 bases, with 15 bases sitting between them. The CDR3 consists of 15 residues. CDR3 bases: TGTGCCAGCAGCTCCGGACGGAGGAGATATCAGCCCCAGCATTTT. Translated, it gives CASSSGRRRYQPQHF.

The rearrangement joins TRBV19 to TRBJ2-1, with D unclear. CDR3 length equals 14 residues. With 5 bases removed from V and 8 bases from J, the gap between germline ends came to 16 bases. Germline assignment: CDR1 LNHDA and CDR2 SQIVND (reference sequence). The CDR3 loop is CASSLGRVVDEQFF. The DNA for the CDR3 is TGTGCCAGTAGTTTAGGAAGGGTTGTTGATGAGCAGTTCTTC. Full variable domain (rest looked up from reference TRBV19 and TRBJ2-1): DGGITQSPKYLFRKEGQNVTLSCEQNLNHDAMYWYRQDPGQGLRLIYYSQIVNDFQKGDIAEGYSVSREKKESFPLTVTSAQKNPTAFYLCASSLGRVVDEQFFGPGTRLTVL.

This clonotype was detected a few times. The J gene is TRBJ2-1, the V gene TRBV24-1; 7 nucleotides agree with TRBD2. CDR1 is KGHDR, CDR2 SFDVKD, per germline. V shed 1 base and J 4 bases; nucleotides not matched to a gene: 18. CDR3 size: 20 residues. The CDR3 DNA reads TGTGCCACCAGTGATTTCTCGGTCGAGCACGGGGGAGGGGCGTACAATGAGCAGTTCTTC. Protein sequence: CATSDFSVEHGGGAYNEQFF.

The chain has TRBV4-1 and TRBJ1-5; TRBD1 might be the D (6 bases). Germline values: CDR1 MGHRA, CDR2 YSYEKL. The CDR3 length is 14 residues. V was shortened by 4 bases and J by 7 bases, with 14 bases between the two germline ends. This chain's CDR3 is CASSRSGQGQPQHF. CDR3 in DNA: TGCGCCAGCAGCCGATCGGGTCAGGGGCAGCCCCAGCATTTT.

The rearrangement uses TRBV10-3 and TRBJ2-1; D tentatively fits TRBD1 or TRBD2 (5 bases each). V lost 6 bases and J 0 bases, leaving 15 bases between the germline ends. The CDR3 loop spans 16 amino acids. Looked up from germline, CDR1 is ENHRY and CDR2 is SYGVKD. CDR3 sequence reads: CAISSRDGISYNEQFF. CDR3 coding DNA: TGTGCCATCAGCTCGAGGGACGGAATCTCCTACAATGAGCAGTTCTTC.

The rearrangement links TRBV29-1 to TRBJ2-5; TRBD2 agrees at 8 bases. Trimming at V came to 3 bases and at J to 5 bases, leaving 5 bases not matched to a gene. Germline V CDR1 and CDR2: SQVTM, ANQGSEA. This CDR3 spans 13 amino acids. The CDR3: CSVDRTSSETQYF. The CDR3 DNA reads TGCAGCGTTGACCGGACTAGCTCCGAGACCCAGTACTTC.

Only a few counts were recorded for this clonotype. The chain has TRBV12-3 or TRBV12-4 and TRBJ2-7; no reliable D call. The CDR3 runs 13 residues. V was cut by 1 base and J by 4 bases, with 8 bases left in between. The CDR3 nucleotides read TGTGCCAGCAGTTTAGGTGTCCGGTACGAGCAGTACTTC. The encoded protein is CASSLGVRYEQYF.

This clonotype has just a few counts. The V and J genes are TRBV19 and TRBJ1-1; D is ambiguous. The CDR3 totals 13 residues. Trimming pared 5 bases from V and 5 bases from J, leaving 12 bases between. CDR1 is LNHDA, CDR2 SQIVND, per germline (reference sequence). The CDR3 loop reads CASSYNGGTEAFF. CDR3 nucleotide sequence: TGTGCCAGTAGTTATAACGGAGGGACTGAAGCTTTCTTT.

V is TRBV12-3 or TRBV12-4 and J is TRBJ2-3, with 12 bases lining up with TRBD2. The CDR3 runs to 17 residues. V was clipped by 1 base and J by 6 bases; unmatched bases: 8. CDR3 sequence reads: CASSLERLAGGSDTQYF. In DNA form, the CDR3 reads TGTGCCAGCAGTTTAGAGCGGCTAGCGGGGGGGAGCGATACGCAGTATTTT.

The rearrangement uses TRBV3-1 and TRBJ2-7, with D unresolved. With 0 bases removed from V and 4 bases from J, the gap between germline ends came to 4 bases. The germline V gene encodes CDR1 LGHDT and CDR2 YNNKEL (reference sequence). The CDR3 length is 12 residues. The CDR3 nucleotides are TGTGCCAGCAGCCAAGAGGGTTACGAGCAGTACTTC. As protein: CASSQEGYEQYF.

V is TRBV25-1 and J is TRBJ2-2; 7 nucleotides align to TRBD2. Losses at the gene ends were 6 bases for V and 1 base for J; bases not matched to a gene: 2. Per germline, CDR1 MGHDK and CDR2 SYGVNS. The length of the CDR3 is 14 residues. CDR3 protein: CASRAGRNTGELFF. CDR3 coding DNA: TGTGCCAGCAGAGCGGGGAGGAACACCGGGGAGCTGTTTTTT.

This chain joins TRBV7-9 and TRBJ1-6; TRBD1 matches 7 bases. This CDR3 contains 15 residues. Germline CDR1 is SEHNR and CDR2 is FQNEAQ (reference sequence). Trimming took 5 bases from V and 6 from J; bases not matched to a gene: 7. The CDR3 DNA reads as TGTGCCAGCAGCGACCGGGACAGCATTAATTCACCCCTCCACTTT. As protein: CASSDRDSINSPLHF.

The J gene is TRBJ1-2, the V gene TRBV6-2 or TRBV6-3, with D hard to call. Germline V lookup: CDR1 MNHEY, CDR2 SVGEGT. CDR3 size: 19 residues. Trimming cost V 6 bases and J 2 bases, with 28 bases left between them. The DNA for the CDR3 is TGTGCCAGCAGCCGAATCCCGCTACAGTGGCGCAGAACAAACTATGGCTACACCTTC. Protein: CASSRIPLQWRRTNYGYTF.

This clonotype was found once. The rearrangement links TRBV15 to TRBJ2-7; D tentatively fits TRBD1 or TRBD2 (6 bases each). The CDR3 consists of 15 residues. CDR1 is LNHNV, CDR2 YYDKDF, per germline (reference sequence). Trimming removed 0 bases from V and 3 bases from J, with 12 bases in between. CDR3 DNA: TGTGCCACCAGCAGAGATGGAAGGGGGGACTACGAGCAGTACTTC. This sequence encodes CATSRDGRGDYEQYF.

The J gene is TRBJ2-3, the V gene TRBV30; D is unresolved. Germline assignment: CDR1 GTSNPN and CDR2 SVGIG (reference sequence). V lost 5 bases and J lost 5, with 11 bases in between. CDR3 length: 12 amino acids. The CDR3 DNA sequence: TGTGCCTGGGGACGGAGAATAGATACGCAGTATTTT. It encodes CAWGRRIDTQYF.

This sequence joins TRBV19 and TRBJ2-1; 8 nucleotides align to TRBD2. Germline CDR1 reads LNHDA; CDR2 reads SQIVND (reference sequence). V lost 6 bases to trimming and J lost 9 bases; unmatched junction nucleotides: 7. The length of the CDR3 is 13 residues. In DNA form, the CDR3 reads TGTGCCAGTAGGCCGACTAGCGTAGTTGAGCAGTTCTTC. It yields the protein CASRPTSVVEQFF.

The chain uses TRBV7-2 and TRBJ2-3; tentative D call: TRBD2 (7 bases). The ends were cut back, 8 bases at V and 4 bases at J, with 19 bases in the middle. This CDR3 region has 15 residues. Germline loops: CDR1 SGHTA, CDR2 FQGNSA. The DNA for the CDR3 is TGTGCCAGCGGTCTGGGCGGGGGACACTCAGATACGCAGTATTTT. This gives the protein CASGLGGGHSDTQYF.

The genes are TRBV29-1 and TRBJ2-7; D gene ambiguous. The CDR3 runs 12 residues. V shed 7 bases and J shed 1 base, with 11 bases lying between them. The V gene's germline CDR1 is SQVTM and CDR2 ANQGSEA. CDR3: CSASEASYEQYF. The CDR3 nucleotides are TGCAGCGCCTCTGAAGCGTCCTACGAGCAGTACTTC.

This rearrangement joins TRBV7-6 to TRBJ2-2; TRBD2 matches 11 bases. Germline CDR1 is SGHVS and CDR2 is FNYEAQ. The CDR3 is made up of 12 amino acids. Trimming took 4 bases from V and 13 from J; bases not matched to a gene: 2. The CDR3 nucleotides read TGTGCCAGCAGCTCCGGACTAGCGGGGCTGTTTTTT. Residues: CASSSGLAGLFF.